This T cell receptor (beta chain) emerged from a study of long-term antiretroviral therapy in people with HIV. Investigators performed immunoSEQ version v3.0 at survey level. TCRdb's table, derived via immunoSEQ multiplex PCR, lists solely in-frame clones and lacks some. The table lists tens of thousands of clones, around 87% of them singletons. Trimming removed 3 bases at V and 3 bases at J, with 6 bases between. CDR3 length equals 13 residues. Germline CDR1 and CDR2: ENHRY and SYGVKD. Here the sequenced sample was unsorted PBMCs, taken 2.6 years after starting antiretroviral therapy. The rearrangement links TRBV10-3 to TRBJ2-1, with a tentative D call TRBD1 (6 bases). This sequence was found in a woman aged 45-65 years with HIV. The CDR3: CAISEGGYNEQFF. In DNA form, the CDR3 reads TGTGCCATCAGTGAAGGGGGCTACAATGAGCAGTTCTTC.